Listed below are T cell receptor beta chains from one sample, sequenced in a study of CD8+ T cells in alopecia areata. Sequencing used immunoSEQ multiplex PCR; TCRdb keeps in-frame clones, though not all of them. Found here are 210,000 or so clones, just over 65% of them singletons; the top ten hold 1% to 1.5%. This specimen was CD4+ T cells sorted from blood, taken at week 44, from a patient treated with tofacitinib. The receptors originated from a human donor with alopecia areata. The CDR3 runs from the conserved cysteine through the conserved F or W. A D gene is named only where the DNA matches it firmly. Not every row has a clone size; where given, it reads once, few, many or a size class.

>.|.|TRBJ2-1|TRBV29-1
CSAGTGVYNEQFF
TGCAGCGCCGGGACGGGAGTTTACAATGAGCAGTTCTTC
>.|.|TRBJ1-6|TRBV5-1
CASKGGESPLHF
TGCGCCAGCAAAGGAGGGGAATCACCCCTCCACTTT
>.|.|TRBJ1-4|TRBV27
CASSFTQGSNEKLFF
TGTGCCAGCAGTTTTACCCAGGGGAGTAATGAAAAACTGTTTTTT
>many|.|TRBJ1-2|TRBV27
CASSFVSSLDGGYTF
TGTGCCAGCAGTTTCGTGAGCTCGCTCGATGGAGGCTACACCTTC
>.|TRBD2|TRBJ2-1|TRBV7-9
CASLSLAGLDEQFF
TGTGCCAGCTTATCCCTAGCGGGGTTAGATGAGCAGTTCTTC
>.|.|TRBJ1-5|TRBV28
CASRHRVTSNQPQHF
TGTGCCAGCAGACACAGGGTTACGAGCAATCAGCCCCAGCATTTT
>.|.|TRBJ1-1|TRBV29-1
CSVGLGNTEAFF
TGCAGCGTTGGCCTAGGGAACACTGAAGCTTTCTTT
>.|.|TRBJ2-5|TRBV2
CATSTGRQETQYF
TGTGCCACTTCTACAGGGCGGCAAGAGACCCAGTACTTC
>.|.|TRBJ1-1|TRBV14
CASSQLPGMVGVEAFF
TGTGCCAGCAGCCAACTGCCAGGTATGGTGGGAGTTGAAGCTTTCTTT
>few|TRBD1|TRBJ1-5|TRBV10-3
CAISDQGGQPQHF
TGTGCCATCAGTGATCAGGGGGGTCAGCCCCAGCATTTT
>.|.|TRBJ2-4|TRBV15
CATSREQGGLAKNIQYF
TGTGCCACCAGCAGAGAGCAGGGGGGTCTAGCCAAAAACATTCAGTACTTC